Detailed here is one T cell receptor (beta chain). The antigen this receptor binds is unknown. No much larger clone exists at a distance of one base, and base qualities are not known. These data originate in a study of identical twins (dated by TCRdb to about 2016). Turning to the overall study: To test whether fetal clonotypes persist, the study used deep sequencing on TCR alpha and beta repertoires from monozygotic twins, unrelated adults of various ages, and cord blood. To rule out contamination, the twin experiments were replicated at different times with different library preparation protocols.

Findings and caveats that apply to the study as a whole: Zero-insertion analyses could be partly confounded by invariant T cells such as MAIT and iNKT, although diverse VJ usage argued against such confounding for most clonotypes. Out-of-frame TCR alpha sequences shared between twins showed an excess of low generation-probability sequences compared with coincidental sharing between unrelated individuals. In monozygotic twins, recombination models systematically underestimated out-of-frame TCR alpha sharing, but the models matched the sharing seen between unrelated individuals. Because the same donors could not be followed over many years, conclusions were based on cross-sectional statistical analysis. Fewer insertions were carried by abundant cord blood beta clonotypes, a similar but weaker trend appeared in young adult naive repertoires, and no such trend appeared in memory repertoires. A weaker excess of twin sharing was found in beta out-of-frame sequences because the signal-to-noise ratio was lowered by fewer shared sequences.

The library came from 5' RACE. The listed sequencing device is Illumina HiSeq 2000. A universal primer binding site was introduced by template switching, and a unique molecular identifier was present in the final cDNA, enabling accurate counting of TCR cDNA molecules. First-strand cDNA for TCR alpha and beta chains was synthesized from specific primers in the conserved constant-segment region. Each cDNA library was double barcoded, with a SMART-Mk sample barcode plus Illumina barcodes, to control for contamination. Two successive PCR steps introduced TruSeq adapter sequences along with Illumina sample barcodes. TCR alpha and beta cDNA libraries were sequenced on the Illumina HiSeq platform with custom primers. The paper's data handling went like this. Raw reads were processed with MiGEC to extract unique molecular identifiers, and MiXCR was used to determine CDR3 positions. For each individual, recombination models were inferred using an EM algorithm with the repgenHMM and IGoR tools. Shared clonotypes were analyzed with the tcR package in R, and sharing was normalized by the product of cloneset sizes. To study raw recombination free of thymic and clonal selection effects, out-of-frame nonproductive sequences were analyzed. TCRdb applied fastp at Q25 and MiXCR to the public reads, then kept only in-frame beta chains. When rows share a CDR3 protein, they turn into one entry using the most common DNA and genes. The V and J calls and clone size are TCRdb's, not the authors'. The sample data list 470,000 or so distinct CDR3 sequences, and 20% to 25% of these were observed just once. The leading ten clones occupy 2.9% of the sample.

Every donor in the study was a healthy Caucasian. The twin cohort comprised three pairs of female monozygotic twins, all aged about 18 to 29 years. Positive isolation kits from Invitrogen were used to isolate CD4+ and CD8+ T cell populations. Taken from the germline V gene, the CDR1 and CDR2 loops are KGHSH and LQKENI. The CDR3 measures 12 amino acids from cysteine to phenylalanine. Only CDR3 DNA remains: 36 bases, in frame from the first base. Trimming takes 8 bases off V and 7 bases off J; junction bases not matched to a gene: 6. These sequences were also reported in another study, on T cells expressing NK-cell markers. According to the second study: In sorted CD3+CD56+NKG2C+, CD3+CD56+NKG2C- and CD3+CD56-NKG2C+ T-cell subsets from several donors, TCR beta-chain repertoires were profiled. Of the eight sequenced donors, seven were found to be HCMV-seropositive and one was found to be HCMV-seronegative. In several experiments an anti-gammadeltaTCR antibody was added to restrict sorting to alphabetaTCR-expressing T cells. For five or six donors, the dominant CD3+CD56+NKG2C+ clonotypes were among the top 10 CD8+ clonotypes and accounted for about 1.0-7.5% of CD8+ T cells. Those dominant clonotypes were again the most abundant among CD3+CD56-NKG2C+ cells in a few donors, at about 25-60.1%. Whether the expanded NKG2C-expressing T cell clones were specific for HCMV antigens was left unclear. The eight sequenced donors were randomly selected healthy volunteers, three men and five women. To determine HCMV serostatus, a commercial ELISA kit was used to detect HCMV-specific IgG in serum. MIGEC was used to demultiplex reads and group reads by UMI, and MiTCR was used to assemble and quantify clonotypes. To exclude erroneous sequences, only TCR cDNA sequences supported by at least two reads were retained. The tcR package was used for downstream repertoire analysis, and clonotypes were matched between fractions using CDR3 nucleotide sequence together with V segment. VDJmatch was used to annotate antigen specificity against VDJdb, with one amino acid substitution in CDR3 allowed.

The rearrangement joined TRBV18 to TRBJ2-5; the junction holds 8 bases that match TRBD1. This TCR derives from a woman aged 18-30 years in good health. The specimen sequenced was CD4+ T cells sorted from blood. The DNA reads TGTGCCAGCAACAGGGGGTCGGGGACCCAGTACTTC. It translates as CASNRGSGTQYF.